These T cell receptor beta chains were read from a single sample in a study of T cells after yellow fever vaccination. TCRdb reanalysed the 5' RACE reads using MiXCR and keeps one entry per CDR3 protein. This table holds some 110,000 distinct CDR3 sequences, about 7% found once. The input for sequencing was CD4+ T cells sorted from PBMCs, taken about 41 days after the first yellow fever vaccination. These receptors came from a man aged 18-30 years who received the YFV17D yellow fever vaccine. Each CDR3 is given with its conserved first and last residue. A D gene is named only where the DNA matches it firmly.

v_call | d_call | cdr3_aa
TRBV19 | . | CASSTAWGIADTQYF
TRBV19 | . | CAAARGLADEQFF
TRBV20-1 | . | CSARDVQGIYGYTF
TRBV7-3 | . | CASSPDRDTEAFF
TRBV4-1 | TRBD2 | CASSPGLAGASYNEQFF
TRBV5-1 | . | CASSLVLGGANVLTF
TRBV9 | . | CASSPNFGSYEQYF
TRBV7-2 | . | CASSFRTTSSWETQYF
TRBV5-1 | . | CASSGTPQETQYF
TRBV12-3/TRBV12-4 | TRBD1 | CASSFTGEGQPQHF
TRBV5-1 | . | CASSLGTLPSLPPEQYF
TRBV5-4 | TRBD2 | CASSLYRGGRTDTQYF
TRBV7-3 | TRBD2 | CASSLGAGGPGELFF
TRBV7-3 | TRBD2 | CASSLPTSGGANTGELFF
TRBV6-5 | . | CASARNTEAFF
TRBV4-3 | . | CASSRYFSEEKLFF
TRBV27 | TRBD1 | CASSTGVQPQHF